This entry describes one T cell receptor beta chain. Its antigen is not identified. The germline V gene encodes CDR1 SGHRS and CDR2 YFSETQ. This CDR3 comprises 15 residues. J lost 5 bases, V lost 4 bases, and 6 bases had no gene match. The donors, nominally healthy at sampling, likely had unrecorded immune exposures. 60 Vbeta and 13 Jbeta primers were used in PCR. Repertoires were generated with immunoSEQ multiplex PCR, while TCRdb's copy carries only in-frame clones and drops some. The data hold about 130,000 clones, with about 76% observed a single time. These data are taken from a study of cytomegalovirus exposure and HLA in healthy donors. Findings and caveats of the study: Analysis performed later showed TCR beta chains linked to HLA being more clonally expanded than equally common others. Confirmation was obtained in vitro that a few CMV-associated chains are specific for CMV antigens.

Material for sequencing was PBMCs. This TCR was sampled from a man aged 35 to 55 in good health and CMV-seropositive. This chain joins TRBV5-1 and TRBJ2-4; 10 bases line up with TRBD1. CDR3 residues: CASSRFGTGENIQYF. Written as DNA, the CDR3 is TGCGCCAGCAGCAGATTCGGGACAGGGGAAAACATTCAGTACTTC.